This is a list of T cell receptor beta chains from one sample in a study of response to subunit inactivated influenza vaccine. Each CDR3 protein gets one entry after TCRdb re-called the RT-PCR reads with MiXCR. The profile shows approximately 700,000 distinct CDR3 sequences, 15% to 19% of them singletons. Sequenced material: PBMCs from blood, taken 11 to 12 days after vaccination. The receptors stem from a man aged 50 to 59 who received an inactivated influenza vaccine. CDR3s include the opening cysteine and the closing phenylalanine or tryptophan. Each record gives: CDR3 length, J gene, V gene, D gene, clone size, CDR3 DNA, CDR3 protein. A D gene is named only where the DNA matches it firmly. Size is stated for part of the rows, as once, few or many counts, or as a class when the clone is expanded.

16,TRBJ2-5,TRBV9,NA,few,TGTGCCAGCAGCGTAGAGGCGGGAAAGGTCCAAGAGACCCAGTACTTC,CASSVEAGKVQETQYF
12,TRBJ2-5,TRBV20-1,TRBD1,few,TGCAGTGCTAGAGGGACAGGGGGGACCCAGTACTTC,CSARGTGGTQYF
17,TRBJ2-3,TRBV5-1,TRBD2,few,TGCGCCAGCAGCTTGGAACCCGGGACTAGCAGCACAGATACGCAGTATTTT,CASSLEPGTSSTDTQYF
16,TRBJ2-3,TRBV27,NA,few,TGTGCCAGCAGTCCCTATTGGACGGCTAGCACAGATACGCAGTATTTT,CASSPYWTASTDTQYF
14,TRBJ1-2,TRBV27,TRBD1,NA,TGTGCCAGCAGTTTATCCGGGACAGGAGAAACCTACACCTTC,CASSLSGTGETYTF
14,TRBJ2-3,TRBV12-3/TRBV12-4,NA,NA,TGTGCCAGCACCATCTTAGGCCGCACAGATACGCAGTATTTT,CASTILGRTDTQYF
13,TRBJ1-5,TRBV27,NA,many,TGTGCCAGCAGTTACTATAGCAATCAGCCCCAGCATTTT,CASSYYSNQPQHF
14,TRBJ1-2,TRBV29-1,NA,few,TGCAGCGTTGAAGTCAGCACAGTTAACTATGGCTACACCTTC,CSVEVSTVNYGYTF
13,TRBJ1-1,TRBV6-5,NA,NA,TGTGCCAGCACTTTTCTCGGGAATACTGAAGCTTTCTTT,CASTFLGNTEAFF
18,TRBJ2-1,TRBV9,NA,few,TGTGCCAGCAGCGTAGTTCCTCTCGGACATAGCTCCTACAATGAGCAGTTCTTC,CASSVVPLGHSSYNEQFF
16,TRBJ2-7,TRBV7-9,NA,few,TGTGCCAGCAGCTTACCCCCGGGGGCGAGATCCTACGAGCAGTACTTC,CASSLPPGARSYEQYF
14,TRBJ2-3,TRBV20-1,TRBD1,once,TGCAGTGCTACAGGACAGGGTAGGGTAGATACGCAGTATTTT,CSATGQGRVDTQYF
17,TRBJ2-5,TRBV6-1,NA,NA,TGTGCCAGCAGATCTTTTACGCTCGGACGCCTCCAAGAGACCCAGTACTTC,CASRSFTLGRLQETQYF
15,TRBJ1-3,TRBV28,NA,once,TGTGCCAGCAGCACGGACAGTTTCTCTGGAAGCACCATATATTTT,CASSTDSFSGSTIYF
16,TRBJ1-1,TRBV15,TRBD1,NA,TGTGCCACCAGCAAGAGCCCAGGGGGATGGGACACTGAAGCTTTCTTT,CATSKSPGGWDTEAFF
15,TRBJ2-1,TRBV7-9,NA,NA,TGTGCCAGCAGCTCATACCAGAGCTCCTACAATGAGCAGTTCTTC,CASSSYQSSYNEQFF
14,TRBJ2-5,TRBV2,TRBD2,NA,TGTGCCAGCAGTGAACTAGCGGGTGCGGGGACCCAGTACTTC,CASSELAGAGTQYF
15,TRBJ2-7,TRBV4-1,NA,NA,TGCGCCAGCAGCCAAGATCTCCAGACCCGCTACGAGCAGTACTTC,CASSQDLQTRYEQYF
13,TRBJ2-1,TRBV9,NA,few,TGTGCCAGCAGCGTAGGTCCAGGGGATGAGCAGTTCTTC,CASSVGPGDEQFF
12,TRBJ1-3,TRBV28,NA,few,TGTGCCAGCACTTCTCACGGAAACACCATATATTTT,CASTSHGNTIYF
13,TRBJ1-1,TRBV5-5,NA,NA,TGTGCCAGCAGCTTGAGGGCGCGCACTGAAGCTTTCTTT,CASSLRARTEAFF
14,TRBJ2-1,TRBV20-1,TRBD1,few,TGCAGTGCTAGAGATAGTGACAGGGTCTATGAGCAGTTCTTC,CSARDSDRVYEQFF
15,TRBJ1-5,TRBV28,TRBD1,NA,TGTGCCAGCAGAGGACAGGGGGTTCGCAATCAGCCCCAGCATTTT,CASRGQGVRNQPQHF
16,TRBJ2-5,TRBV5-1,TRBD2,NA,TGCGCCAGCAGCTTGGCAACTGCGGGAGGGCAAGAGACCCAGTACTTC,CASSLATAGGQETQYF